Following are 31 T cell receptor beta chains from one sample sequenced in a study of Graves' ophthalmopathy and Graves' hyperthyroidism. Researchers took RNA transcripts and amplified TCR beta CDR3 regions from them. Second-round multiplex PCR followed a first-round RT-PCR using HTBI primers. TCRdb itself ran the multiplex PCR reads through MiXCR, one entry per CDR3 protein. Of about 590,000 distinct CDR3 sequences listed, under 45% are singletons. The sample comprised peripheral blood or thyroid tissue (not recorded which). These receptors originate from an adult man with Graves' hyperthyroidism.

This clonotype appeared a few times. The V gene is TRBV5-6, the J gene TRBJ2-7; TRBD2 agrees at 10 bases. The J segment lost 0 bases and the V segment lost 4 bases, leaving 10 bases of the junction unmatched. Per germline, CDR1 SGHDT and CDR2 YYEEEE. The CDR3 spans 17 residues. CDR3 DNA: TGTGCCAGCAGCCTGACGGCTAGCGGGAGCCTCTCCTACGAGCAGTACTTC. This codes for CASSLTASGSLSYEQYF. Using reference TRBV5-6 and TRBJ2-7 for the parts outside the CDR3, the full variable domain is DAGVTQSPTHLIKTRGQQVTLRCSPKSGHDTVSWYQQALGQGPQFIFQYYEEEERQRGNFPDRFSGHQFPNYSSELNVNALLLGDSALYLCASSLTASGSLSYEQYFGPGTRLTVT.

A word on this clonotype: Possible read error: a much larger clone is one base away. The chain joins TRBV5-4 to TRBJ2-7; TRBD2 matches 10 bases. Germline CDR1 SGHNT, CDR2 YYREEE (reference sequence). The CDR3 runs 17 residues. As DNA, the CDR3 is TGTGCCAGCGGCTTGCCCCTAGCGGGAGACCGCTCCTACGAGCAGTACTTC. Encoded protein: CASGLPLAGDRSYEQYF.

This clonotype was recorded at least ten times. The chain employs TRBV30 and TRBJ1-1; D is uncertain. Trimming removed 3 bases from V and 2 bases from J, with 10 bases in between. This CDR3 has 13 residues. Germline values: CDR1 GTSNPN, CDR2 SVGIG (reference sequence). DNA for the CDR3: TGTGCCTGGAGGATACAGCCAAACACTGAAGCTTTCTTT. It encodes CAWRIQPNTEAFF.

This clonotype came up a few times. This chain connects TRBV5-1 to TRBJ1-1; D uncertain. This CDR3 contains 13 residues. V dropped 0 bases and J dropped 11 bases, with 14 bases sitting between them. Germline lookup yields CDR1 SGHRS and CDR2 YFSETQ. Here the CDR3 reads CASSLAGLSRAFF. The CDR3, as DNA: TGCGCCAGCAGCTTGGCCGGGTTGAGTCGGGCTTTCTTT.

This clonotype came up a few times. At one boundary the junction diverges from the germline segment, which might be a read error. The V gene is TRBV7-8, the J gene TRBJ1-1; weak D call: TRBD1 (6 bases). CDR1 SGHVS and CDR2 FQNEAQ come from the germline V gene. The CDR3 has 12 residues. The CDR3 loop is CASTDGGTLGYF. The CDR3, as DNA: TGTGCCAGCACCGACGGGGGGACACTGGGGTACTTT.

This clonotype was seen ten or more times. The chain couples TRBV29-1 to TRBJ1-2; unclear D gene. This CDR3 has 13 amino acids. From germline, CDR1 is SQVTM and CDR2 ANQGSEA. V lost 6 bases and J lost 4, with 15 bases in between. In nucleotides, the CDR3 is TGCAGCGTAGGCGCATCAAACCTCTATGGCTACACCTTC. Amino acids: CSVGASNLYGYTF.

This clonotype was counted ten times or more. V usage is TRBV7-2 and J usage is TRBJ2-7; TRBD1 matches at 12 bases. J gave up 4 bases and V 5 bases, and 15 bases lay outside the gene matches. In germline, CDR1 is SGHTA, CDR2 FQGNSA. This CDR3 has 18 amino acids. CDR3 in DNA: TGTGCCAGCAGCACTCCGGGACAGGGGGCGCTGTCTGGGTACGAGCAGTACTTC. Its translation is CASSTPGQGALSGYEQYF.

This clonotype was seen once. This may arise from a read error, as a much more abundant clone is one base away. As the CDR3 is not closed by the conserved phenylalanine or tryptophan, this likely results from a read error. The chain carries TRBV20-1 and TRBJ2-6, with 8 bases lining up with TRBD1. Germline loops: CDR1 DFQATT, CDR2 SNEGSKA (reference sequence). V lost 6 bases and J lost 0; bases outside the gene matches: 7. This CDR3 is built from 16 residues. The CDR3 protein is CSAADRVGSGANVLTL. CDR3 DNA: TGCAGTGCCGCGGACAGGGTGGGCTCTGGGGCCAACGTCCTGACTCTC.

In its sample, this clonotype was seen a few times. The chain links TRBV7-8 to TRBJ1-2; 8 nucleotides match TRBD1. Germline loops: CDR1 SGHVS, CDR2 FQNEAQ. The V and J ends lost 5 bases and 5 bases, in that order; junction bases with no gene match: 10. The CDR3 spans 15 residues. Here the CDR3 reads CASSHIQTGGYGYTF. Here the CDR3 DNA reads TGTGCCAGCAGCCATATACAAACAGGGGGGTATGGCTACACCTTC.

This clonotype appeared a few times. A much bigger clone sits one base away, suggesting this may be a read error. The chain employs TRBV12-3 or TRBV12-4 and TRBJ2-7; 8 positions agree with TRBD2. With V trimmed by 6 bases and J by 3 bases, 10 bases remained unmatched. The CDR3 loop spans 15 amino acids. The CDR3 DNA reads TGTGCCAGCAGCCGAGGGATTAGCGGGGTCTACGAGCAGTACTTC. It encodes CASSRGISGVYEQYF.

This chain connects TRBV10-3 to TRBJ1-6; 9 nucleotides agree with TRBD1. This CDR3 contains 14 residues. Germline trimming cut 6 bases from V and 10 bases from J; bases unmatched to any gene: 7. The germline gives CDR1 ENHRY, CDR2 SYGVKD. CDR3 bases: TGTGCCATCAGCTGGGACAGGGTCCAATCACCCCTCCACTTT. This gives the protein CAISWDRVQSPLHF.

Note on this clonotype: With a much larger clone just one base away, this may be a read error. The gene calls are TRBV7-8 and TRBJ2-5; 7 nucleotides agree with TRBD1. This CDR3 comprises 15 residues. Germline loops: CDR1 SGHVS, CDR2 FQNEAQ. This chain's CDR3 is CAGSLVRGRQETQYF. CDR3 coding DNA: TGTGCCGGCAGCTTGGTGAGGGGGCGGCAAGAGACCCAGTACTTC.

This clonotype was recorded at least ten times. The chain recombines TRBV3-1 with TRBJ2-7; 7 positions agree with TRBD2. This CDR3 is built from 13 residues. With V trimmed by 3 bases and J by 2 bases, 1 base remained unmatched. The germline gives CDR1 LGHDT, CDR2 YNNKEL (reference sequence). DNA for the CDR3: TGTGCCAGCAGCCAGGCGGGAGCCTACGAGCAGTACTTC. Translating it yields CASSQAGAYEQYF.

For this clonotype: Sequence at one end of the junction differs from germline and may be a read error. The rearrangement uses TRBV7-2 and TRBJ2-7; D is possibly TRBD2 (6 bases). CDR3 length equals 15 residues. Germline V gene data show CDR1 as SGHTA and CDR2 as FQGNSA. CDR3 sequence: CASSAQPGLCYEQYF. CDR3 coding DNA: TGTGCCAGCAGCGCCCAACCGGGACTTTGTTACGAGCAGTACTTT.

This clonotype was observed many times. V usage is TRBV20-1 and J usage is TRBJ2-5, with D perhaps given as TRBD1 or TRBD2 (6 bases each). Between the trimmed V and J ends, which lost 6 bases and 4 bases, there was a span of 18 bases. CDR3 length equals 14 residues. Germline values: CDR1 DFQATT, CDR2 SNEGSKA (reference sequence). CDR3 loop: CSAILGGRGETQYF. In DNA, the CDR3 is TGCAGTGCAATCCTCGGGGGCAGGGGAGAGACCCAGTACTTC.

There are many counts of this clonotype. The gene calls are TRBV20-1 and TRBJ1-1, with TRBD1 matching over 8 bases. Germline lookup yields CDR1 DFQATT and CDR2 SNEGSKA (reference sequence). Germline trimming cut 3 bases from V and 1 base from J; bases unmatched to any gene: 4. The CDR3 totals 14 residues. This CDR3 reads CSARPGGKNTEAFF. Here the CDR3 DNA reads TGCAGTGCTAGGCCAGGGGGCAAGAACACTGAAGCTTTCTTT.

The gene calls are TRBV24-1 and TRBJ2-5; 11 nucleotides align to TRBD1. Germline V gene sequence: CDR1 KGHDR, CDR2 SFDVKD. V gave up 4 bases and J gave up 1 base; unmatched junction bases: 4. The CDR3 totals 16 residues. The CDR3 protein is CATSEWTGGSQETQYF. The CDR3 nucleotides read TGTGCCACCAGTGAATGGACAGGGGGCTCCCAAGAGACCCAGTACTTC.

At least ten counts were recorded for this clonotype. The chain combines TRBV29-1 with TRBJ2-7; D gene uncertain. Between the trimmed V and J ends, which lost 2 bases and 6 bases, there was a span of 8 bases. CDR1 is SQVTM and CDR2 is ANQGSEA in the germline V gene. The CDR3 loop spans 11 amino acids. CDR3 amino acids: CSVESQAEQYF. DNA for the CDR3: TGCAGCGTTGAAAGTCAAGCCGAGCAGTACTTC.

The gene calls are TRBV7-9 and TRBJ2-5, with 7 bases identical to TRBD1. The CDR3 is 16 residues long. The V and J ends lost 5 bases and 0 bases, in that order; junction bases with no gene match: 9. CDR1 is SEHNR, CDR2 FQNEAQ, per germline (reference sequence). DNA for the CDR3: TGTGCCAGCAGCGACGGCCAGGGGGTCGACCAAGAGACCCAGTACTTC. Residues: CASSDGQGVDQETQYF.

Ten or more counts support this clonotype. V usage is TRBV29-1 and J usage is TRBJ2-7, with 7 bases lining up with TRBD2. CDR3 length equals 15 residues. Germline lookup yields CDR1 SQVTM and CDR2 ANQGSEA. The V and J ends lost 7 bases and 2 bases, in that order; junction bases with no gene match: 14. CDR3 bases: TGCAGCGCCGAAGGCGGCCGGGGGGATCCCTACGAGCAGTACTTC. Protein: CSAEGGRGDPYEQYF.

This clonotype occurred many times. This chain uses TRBV20-1 with TRBJ2-5; D remains ambiguous. The germline CDR1 and CDR2 sequences are DFQATT and SNEGSKA (reference sequence). The CDR3 has 13 residues. The V end lost 3 bases, the J end lost 2 bases, and 10 bases lay between the germline ends. CDR3 amino acids: CSASFGVQETQYF. In nucleotides, the CDR3 is TGCAGTGCTAGTTTTGGCGTGCAAGAGACCCAGTACTTC.

This chain connects TRBV2 to TRBJ2-5; D gene unclear. The DNA end favors TRBJ2-7, so the J call may be wrong. Germline lookup yields CDR1 SNHLY and CDR2 FYNNEI. The CDR3 spans 13 residues. The CDR3 bases are TGTGCCAGCAGTGAAGCGCATTTGGGCGAGCAGTACTTC. Protein: CASSEAHLGEQYF.

This clonotype was found many times. The CDR3 here is CASSALIQGNTEAFF. CDR3 coding DNA: TGTGCCAGCAGCGCGCTAATACAGGGAAACACTGAAGCTTTCTTT. This rearrangement joins TRBV13 to TRBJ1-1, with D maybe TRBD1 (6 bases). The V gene lost 5 bases and the J gene lost 2 bases, with 15 bases spanning the gap. The CDR3 contains 15 residues. The germline V gene has CDR1 PRHDT and CDR2 FYEKMQ (reference sequence). Variable domain in full (rest from reference TRBV13 and TRBJ1-1): AAGVIQSPRHLIKEKRETATLKCYPIPRHDTVYWYQQGPGQDPQFLISFYEKMQSDKGSIPDRFSAQQFSDYHSELNMSSLELGDSALYFCASSALIQGNTEAFFGQGTRLTVV.

This clonotype was seen ten or more times. The rearrangement joins TRBV9 to TRBJ1-6; TRBD1 might be the D (5 bases). Looked up from germline, CDR1 is SGDLS and CDR2 is YYNGEE. This CDR3 is built from 12 residues. V was pared by 0 bases and J by 14 bases, with 9 bases between. The CDR3 nucleotides read TGTGCCAGCAGCGTAGATCGAGGGGCCCTCCACTTT. Translated: CASSVDRGALHF.

This clonotype was seen a few times. The V gene is TRBV5-1, the J gene TRBJ1-1, with D possibly TRBD1 on 6 matching bases. The CDR3 is 16 residues long. Trimming pared 0 bases from V and 0 bases from J, leaving 12 bases between. Germline values: CDR1 SGHRS, CDR2 YFSETQ. Here the CDR3 reads CASSLGGQTMNTEAFF. As DNA, the CDR3 is TGCGCCAGCAGCTTGGGAGGACAGACCATGAACACTGAAGCTTTCTTT.

This clonotype was seen many times. The chain employs TRBV19 and TRBJ1-5; a weak D match, TRBD1 (5 bases). The germline V gene encodes CDR1 LNHDA and CDR2 SQIVND (reference sequence). Trimming left V 5 bases short and J 4 bases short, with 15 bases between. This CDR3 has 15 amino acids. The CDR3 reads CASSGRDQQNQPQHF. DNA of the CDR3: TGTGCCAGTAGTGGCAGGGACCAACAAAATCAGCCCCAGCATTTT.

For this clonotype: The limits of the CDR3 on the DNA are not certain, so only TCRdb's listed CDR3 is given. The chain is built from TRBV29-1 and TRBJ1-2; the D call in the table, TRBD1, was not verified against the DNA. Germline lookup yields CDR1 SQVTM and CDR2 ANQGSEA. The CDR3 numbers 11 amino acids, ends counted. This chain's CDR3 is CSVAGGAGDTF.

The rearrangement links TRBV4-1 to TRBJ1-3; the match to TRBD1 covers 10 bases. Germline-derived CDR1 and CDR2 are MGHRA and YSYEKL. The CDR3 sequence is 17 residues long. With 0 bases clipped from V and 2 bases from J, the junction kept 4 bases outside the gene matches. The CDR3 region is CASSQDDDRGPGNTIYF. CDR3 nucleotide sequence: TGCGCCAGCAGCCAAGATGACGACAGGGGGCCTGGAAACACCATATATTTT.

The rearrangement joins TRBV12-3 or TRBV12-4 to TRBJ1-6, with D possibly TRBD1 on 6 matching bases. The CDR3 is 19 amino acids. V was shortened by 6 bases and J by 0 bases, with 21 bases between the two germline ends. The CDR3 protein is CASSGGTTFGSSYNSPLHF. Here the CDR3 DNA reads TGTGCCAGCAGCGGCGGGACAACATTCGGGAGCTCCTATAATTCACCCCTCCACTTT.

Concerning this clonotype itself: This may be a read error: a much more frequent sequence differs by one nucleotide. The CDR3 end shows no conserved phenylalanine or tryptophan, and so a read error is likely. The V call is TRBV28, the J call TRBJ1-1, with no clear D. Trimming removed 4 bases from V and 3 bases from J, with 9 bases in between. CDR3 length: 13 residues. Per the germline V gene, CDR1 is MDHEN and CDR2 is SYDVKM. CDR3 sequence (DNA): TGTGCCAGCAGTTCCCAAAGTCACACTGAAGCTTTCTCT. Translating gives CASSSQSHTEAFS.

V and J are TRBV7-9 and TRBJ2-1; no definite D call. CDR1 and CDR2 from the germline V gene are SEHNR and FQNEAQ (reference sequence). Deletions cut 5 bases from V and 0 bases from J, with 11 bases between. This CDR3 region has 15 residues. CDR3 nucleotide sequence: TGTGCCAGCAGCCTCCTCGGGCGCTCCTACAATGAGCAGTTCTTC. Translating it yields CASSLLGRSYNEQFF.